A selection of T cell receptor beta chains follows, all from one sample in a study of cytomegalovirus exposure and HLA in healthy donors. Method: immunoSEQ multiplex PCR; TCRdb's copy keeps in-frame clones and lacks some. This table holds nearly 95,000 clones, around 8% found once. The specimen sequenced was PBMCs. These receptors were taken from a man aged 45-65 years in good health and CMV-seronegative. Both conserved end residues are part of each CDR3. Each record gives: clone size, D gene, J gene, V gene, CDR3 DNA, CDR3 protein. A D gene is named only where the DNA matches it firmly. Size is omitted from some rows. Given values are once, few, many or a class for expanded clones.

size: .; D: TRBD2; J: TRBJ2-5; V: TRBV9; DNA: TGTGCCAGCAGCGTAGGTGTCGTAGCGGGGGAAGAGACCCAGTACTTC; CDR3: CASSVGVVAGEETQYF
size: .; D: .; J: TRBJ1-5; V: TRBV7-9; DNA: TGTGCCAGCACCCTAGGGGACATAGCTCAGCCCCAGCATTTT; CDR3: CASTLGDIAQPQHF
size: .; D: .; J: TRBJ1-1; V: TRBV18; DNA: TGTGCCAGCTCACCACACGGACAGAGTGAAGCTTTCTTT; CDR3: CASSPHGQSEAFF
size: few; D: .; J: TRBJ2-1; V: TRBV6-6; DNA: TGTGCCAGCACCGCCGAAGGGGGGGTGATTCCCGATGAGCAGTTCTTC; CDR3: CASTAEGGVIPDEQFF
size: .; D: .; J: TRBJ2-3; V: TRBV9; DNA: TGTGCCAGCAGCGTCGGGGGAAGATCCGGCACAGATACGCAGTATTTT; CDR3: CASSVGGRSGTDTQYF
size: few; D: .; J: TRBJ2-1; V: TRBV4-1; DNA: TGCGCCAGCAGCCAAGGCTCCCTCTTAGCGGCTAAACCAACTAATGAGCAGTTCTTC; CDR3: CASSQGSLLAAKPTNEQFF
size: few; D: TRBD2; J: TRBJ2-1; V: TRBV7-8; DNA: TGTGCCAGCAGCCCCTTTATGCAGCGGGGGGGCAAGAATGAGCAGTTCTTC; CDR3: CASSPFMQRGGKNEQFF
size: .; D: .; J: TRBJ1-1; V: TRBV2; DNA: TGTGCCAGCAGCGGACATCTGGAAAACACTGAAGCTTTCTTT; CDR3: CASSGHLENTEAFF
size: .; D: TRBD2; J: TRBJ2-6; V: TRBV5-1; DNA: TGCGCCAGCAGCTCGGGACTAGCGGGAGCTGGGGCCAACGTCCTGACTTTC; CDR3: CASSSGLAGAGANVLTF
size: few; D: TRBD1; J: TRBJ2-3; V: TRBV5-8; DNA: TGTGCCAGCAGCCCCCCGGGACAGGGCAGGGTTACGCAGTATTTT; CDR3: CASSPPGQGRVTQYF
size: .; D: TRBD2; J: TRBJ2-3; V: TRBV12-5; DNA: TGTGCTAGTGGTTTGGGTCTAGCGGGGGGGAACACAGATACGCAGTATTTT; CDR3: CASGLGLAGGNTDTQYF
size: .; D: .; J: TRBJ2-3; V: TRBV5-6; DNA: TGTGCCAGCAGCTTGAAGAGCAATCGGGATACGCAGTATTTT; CDR3: CASSLKSNRDTQYF
size: few; D: TRBD2; J: TRBJ2-3; V: TRBV19; DNA: TGTGCCAGTTCCGGGCAGCGGGACGGCACAGATACGCAGTATTTT; CDR3: CASSGQRDGTDTQYF
size: .; D: .; J: TRBJ2-7; V: TRBV4-2; DNA: TGTGCCAGCAGCCAAGATCGGCTGGGGGCAGGGACCTACGAGCAGTACTTC; CDR3: CASSQDRLGAGTYEQYF